This paragraph covers one TCR beta chain sequence. Its antigen is not identified. This specimen belongs to a study of post-analysis software for immune sequencing data. General study results and limits: Compared with controls, patients had more of 4 to 6 TRBV segments, including TRBV5-6, TRBV5-1 and TRBV20-1. Those samples that were prepared in the same batch co-clustered strongly by F measure. Comparison with controls showed significantly lower normalized Chao1 diversity in multiple sclerosis patients.

Unique molecular identifiers were present in the TCR beta cDNA libraries. T cells numbering roughly 0.95 to 11 million gave rise to about 540,000 cDNA molecules. TCRdb analysed the PCR reads with MiXCR anew, one entry per CDR3 protein. The sample has about 620,000 distinct CDR3 sequences, around 40% seen once. Germline V gene sequence: CDR1 SNHLY, CDR2 FYNNEI. The V and J ends lost 9 bases and 0 bases, in that order; junction bases with no gene match: 6. This CDR3 spans 15 amino acids. The clonotype was recovered from a girl between 5 and 17 years old with multiple sclerosis. The chain combines TRBV2 with TRBJ2-2; 8 bases are a match to TRBD1. Material for sequencing was blood. CDR3 protein: CASLLDRANTGELFF. The CDR3 DNA sequence: TGTGCCAGTCTCCTGGACAGGGCGAACACCGGGGAGCTGTTTTTT.